This T cell receptor beta chain was obtained from a study of blood T cell repertoires in COVID-19. The wider study: Sample material is recorded as cDNA or gDNA derived from T cells, B-cell-depleted T cells, or PBMCs.

The CDR3 runs 13 residues. The ends were cut back, 6 bases at V and 0 bases at J, with 8 bases in the middle. Seattle-derived patients entered the study during active infection and were followed longitudinally. The authors' processing: Amplification of reference gene primers was used by the study to estimate nucleated cell counts. Profiling relied on immunoSEQ multiplex PCR, and the TCRdb table lists in-frame clones only, not all of them. The D gene and trimming were derived from the DNA, and the V and J assignments and clone size from that table. The data contain approximately 500,000 clones, approximately 88% of them seen just once; the ten biggest clones take up 7.8%.

This sequence originates from a woman in her 50s with COVID-19, enrolled during active disease. Sequencing was carried out using peripheral blood. The chain has TRBV12-3 or TRBV12-4 and TRBJ2-5; no definite D call. This CDR3 reads CASSHTNQETQYF. CDR3 nucleotide sequence: TGTGCCAGCAGCCACACCAACCAAGAGACCCAGTACTTC.